The present T cell receptor beta chain was sequenced within a study of blood T cell repertoires in COVID-19. About the research overall: Samples taken during acute and convalescent COVID-19 were collected in the United States, Italy and Spain. In each case, the material was cDNA or gDNA derived from T cells, B-cell-depleted T cells, or PBMCs.

Per the study methods: Cell counts per sample came from amplifying reference gene primers. Profiled with immunoSEQ multiplex PCR; TCRdb holds only in-frame clones, not every one. D and trimming were read from the DNA, whereas the V and J calls and clone size are those reported in that table. The sample lists around 240,000 clones; 70% to 85% were seen once. Germline CDR1 reads MNHEY; CDR2 reads SMNVEV (reference sequence). Trimming took off 3 bases at V and 4 bases at J, with 10 bases between the two ends. The CDR3 runs 14 residues. V usage is TRBV27 and J usage is TRBJ1-5; D is possibly TRBD1 (5 bases). This TCR was sampled from a woman in her forties who had recovered from COVID-19. The specimen was peripheral blood. CDR3 protein: CASSFGGENQPQHF. Written as DNA, the CDR3 is TGTGCCAGCAGTTTTGGAGGGGAGAATCAGCCCCAGCATTTT.